The rows below give T cell receptor beta chains drawn from one sample of a study of OX40 agonist ivuxolimab in advanced cancers. Produced via immunoSEQ multiplex PCR; TCRdb's table is partial and in-frame only. The table records 30,000 to 40,000 clones, approximately 89% of them present only once. The source material was CD4+ or CD8+ T cells sorted from blood, sampled in a trial of the OX40 agonist ivuxolimab. The origin of the receptors is an adult with an advanced solid tumor such as melanoma, head and neck, liver or kidney cancer. Both conserved end residues are part of each CDR3. The D gene is left open where the match is weak. Clone size, where shown, is once, few, many, or a class for clones that have expanded.

size: NA
V: TRBV6-5
D: TRBD1
J: TRBJ2-2
DNA: TGTGCCAGCTCAGAGACAGGGGGCGCTACCGGGGAGCTGTTTTTT
CDR3: CASSETGGATGELFF

size: NA
V: TRBV5-1
D: NA
J: TRBJ2-1
DNA: TGCGCCAGCAAACATTGGGGGATGATGAATGAGCAGTTCTTC
CDR3: CASKHWGMMNEQFF

size: NA
V: TRBV29-1
D: NA
J: TRBJ2-7
DNA: TGCAGCGTTAGCCCCCAGGGGACGGGCTACGAGCAGTACTTC
CDR3: CSVSPQGTGYEQYF

size: NA
V: TRBV5-1
D: NA
J: TRBJ2-7
DNA: TGCGCCAGCAGTGTTGTCAGTCACTACGAGCAGTACTTC
CDR3: CASSVVSHYEQYF

size: NA
V: TRBV5-8
D: NA
J: TRBJ2-1
DNA: TGTGCCAGCAGCCCTCGGGCCCGATCGGGGGATGAGCAGTTCTTC
CDR3: CASSPRARSGDEQFF

size: once
V: TRBV27
D: NA
J: TRBJ2-3
DNA: TGTGCCAGCAGTTTGAGAGGCGCAGATACGCAGTATTTT
CDR3: CASSLRGADTQYF

size: NA
V: TRBV19
D: NA
J: TRBJ2-5
DNA: TGTGCCAGTAGTATCTGGGCTTGGGAGACCCAGTACTTC
CDR3: CASSIWAWETQYF

size: few
V: TRBV2
D: NA
J: TRBJ2-1
DNA: TGTGCCAGCCTCATCGAGGGTAATGAGCAGTTCTTC
CDR3: CASLIEGNEQFF

size: NA
V: TRBV6-5
D: NA
J: TRBJ2-7
DNA: TGTGCCAGCAGTTACGGTCAGTACTACGAGCAGTACTTC
CDR3: CASSYGQYYEQYF

size: few
V: TRBV7-9
D: TRBD2
J: TRBJ2-7
DNA: TGTGCCAGCAGCCTCCCGGGACTAACCTACGAGCAGTACTTC
CDR3: CASSLPGLTYEQYF